This TCR beta chain was observed in a study of T cells in Graves' hyperthyroidism and ophthalmopathy. V lost 5 bases to trimming and J lost 0 bases; unmatched junction nucleotides: 13. The V gene's germline CDR1 is KGHDR and CDR2 SFDVKD. The CDR3 consists of 18 residues. In this sample, this clonotype turned up many times. It was RNA transcripts that yielded the amplified TCR beta CDR3 regions. HTBI primers were used for first-round RT-PCR of the TCR CDR3. Each CDR3 protein is one row after TCRdb ran MiXCR on the multiplex PCR reads. The table records 350,000 to 400,000 distinct CDR3 sequences, about 20% of them present only once.

Input material: blood. The source is a woman aged 18-29 years with Graves' hyperthyroidism. V gene TRBV24-1 combines with J gene TRBJ1-1, with TRBD1 identical over 8 bases. The DNA of the CDR3 is TGTGCCACCAGTGGACCGTCCAGGGGGCCGTACATGAACACTGAAGCTTTCTTT. Translated: CATSGPSRGPYMNTEAFF.